These T cell receptor beta chains were read from a single sample in a study of shared clonotypes between healthy human individuals. Assay used: immunoSEQ multiplex PCR; TCRdb lists only in-frame clones, some missing. The table lists millions of clones, roughly nine tenths of them singletons. Material: naive CD4+ T cells sorted from blood. The receptors shown here come from a man in his late teens or twenties in good health. Both conserved end residues are part of each CDR3. D genes are given only for firm matches. Clone size, where shown, is once, few, many, or a class for clones that have expanded.

TRBD1 TRBJ2-5 once TRBV28 TGTGCCACCAGGGACAGGGGGGGGGAGACCCAGTACTTC CATRDRGGETQYF
TRBD2 TRBJ2-1 - TRBV30 TGTGCCTGGAGTTGGAGCGGGAGCTCCTACAATGAGCAGTTCTTC CAWSWSGSSYNEQFF
- TRBJ2-1 - TRBV5-1 TGCGCCAGCAGCTTGGAAGGTATCCGAGAGGGTGAGCAGTTCTTC CASSLEGIREGEQFF
- TRBJ2-2 - TRBV5-1 TGCGCCAGCAGCTTGGTGGGAACCGGGGAGCTGTTTTTT CASSLVGTGELFF
- TRBJ1-1 - TRBV5-1 TGCGCCAGCAGCCAATTACCCGTGGACACTGAAGCTTTCTTT CASSQLPVDTEAFF
- TRBJ2-7 - TRBV18 TGTGCCAGCTCACCAGGTAGAGGGAACACCTACGAGCAGTACTTC CASSPGRGNTYEQYF
- TRBJ2-3 - TRBV7-3 TGTGCCAGCAGCCTAGGAGGCACAGATACGCAGTATTTT CASSLGGTDTQYF
- TRBJ2-1 once TRBV18 TGTGCCAGCTCACGGGGACGTAAGGACAATGAGCAGTTCTTC CASSRGRKDNEQFF
- TRBJ2-2 - TRBV5-4 TGTGCCAGCAGCAGCGACAGTAGAGGGGACACCGGGGAGCTGTTTTTT CASSSDSRGDTGELFF
- TRBJ2-7 - TRBV5-1 TGCGCCAGCAGCCCGGAGGGGGTTATCCCCTACGAGCAGTACTTC CASSPEGVIPYEQYF
- TRBJ1-2 - TRBV6-5 TGTGCCAGCACGGCAGGCAGTAGTGGCTACACCTTC CASTAGSSGYTF
- TRBJ2-3 once TRBV11-2 TGTGCCAGCAGCTTACGATCGGACACGGGGCCAGATACGCAGTATTTT CASSLRSDTGPDTQYF
- TRBJ1-4 - TRBV15 TGTGCCACCAGCAGAGATCTTGGGGAAAAACTGTTTTTT CATSRDLGEKLFF
- TRBJ2-2 - TRBV11-3 TGTGCCAGCAGCTTAGAGGCGGGCACCGGGGAGCTGTTTTTT CASSLEAGTGELFF
TRBD1 TRBJ1-1 - TRBV6-5 TGTGCCAGCAGCCAACAACAGGGGGGGAACACTGAAGCTTTCTTT CASSQQQGGNTEAFF
TRBD1 TRBJ2-7 - TRBV5-1 TGCGCCAGCAGCCGTACCGGGACAGGGCCCTACGAGCAGTACTTC CASSRTGTGPYEQYF
TRBD1 TRBJ2-7 once TRBV11-2 TGTGCCAGCAGCAGGGACAGCTACGAGCAGTACTTC CASSRDSYEQYF
- TRBJ1-5 - TRBV19 TGTGCCAGTAGTATTGGCAGATCCTCCTTCTATAGCAATCAGCCCCAGCATTTT CASSIGRSSFYSNQPQHF
- TRBJ2-5 - TRBV19 TGTGCCAGTAAGGGCAGCTCCCCCGAGACCCAGTACTTC CASKGSSPETQYF
- TRBJ2-2 - TRBV2 TGTGCCAGCAGTGAAGCGGGTGGTAACACCGGGGAGCTGTTTTTT CASSEAGGNTGELFF
TRBD1 TRBJ1-2 - TRBV19 TGTGCCAGTAGATTAGGCGGGACAGGTGACTATGGCTACACCTTC CASRLGGTGDYGYTF
- TRBJ1-1 - TRBV30 TGTGCCTGGAGTGTCGGAGGGAACACTGAAGCTTTCTTT CAWSVGGNTEAFF
- TRBJ2-1 - TRBV18 TGTGCCAGCTCACCAAATCAAGACGGGATTGGGTCGAATGAGCAGTTCTTC CASSPNQDGIGSNEQFF
- TRBJ1-1 once TRBV5-1 TGCGCCAGCAGCCCTTCGGTGAACACTGAAGCTTTCTTT CASSPSVNTEAFF
- TRBJ1-5 - TRBV7-2 TGTGCCAGCAGCTCACTAGGGGGAGGCAATCAGCCCCAGCATTTT CASSSLGGGNQPQHF
- TRBJ2-1 once TRBV7-9 TGTGCCAGCAGCTTAGAGGCTCTAGCGTCCGCTTCCAATGAGCAGTTCTTC CASSLEALASASNEQFF
- TRBJ2-5 - TRBV19 TGTGCCAGTAGTATCCAAGCTAAAGAGACCCAGTACTTC CASSIQAKETQYF
- TRBJ2-7 - TRBV5-6 TGTGCCAGCAGCTTAATCTCCAGGGACCTACGTGGGCAGTACTTC CASSLISRDLRGQYF
TRBD2 TRBJ2-3 - TRBV6-1 TGTGCCAGCAGTGAGGTTAGCGGGAGTATCACAGATACGCAGTATTTT CASSEVSGSITDTQYF
- TRBJ1-2 - TRBV11-2 TGTGCCAGCAGCTTAGATCGCGTGGTCTATGGCTACACCTTC CASSLDRVVYGYTF
- TRBJ1-1 - TRBV7-3 TGTGCCAGCAGCTCCTCCCCGGGGACTGAAGCTTTCTTT CASSSSPGTEAFF
- TRBJ1-5 few TRBV28 TGTGCCAGCAGTTTAAGGGCACAGGGGCCCCAGCATTTT CASSLRAQGPQHF
- TRBJ1-1 - TRBV28 TGTGCCAGCAGTTCGGTTCCTCCAGGCTTGGCTTTCTTT CASSSVPPGLAFF
- TRBJ2-5 - TRBV4-3 TGCGCCAGCAGCCAAGATGAGATGGGGGCCCAGTACTTC CASSQDEMGAQYF
- TRBJ2-3 - TRBV12-5 TGTGCTAGTGGTTTGGTACTGGAGGGCAGGGCAGATACGCAGTATTTT CASGLVLEGRADTQYF
- TRBJ2-4 - TRBV19 TGTGCCAGTAGTTTAACTCTGGGCATTCAGTACTTC CASSLTLGIQYF
TRBD1 TRBJ2-7 - TRBV6-5 TGTGCCAGCAGTTCCGGACAGGGATGGGGCGAGCAGTACTTC CASSSGQGWGEQYF
TRBD2 TRBJ2-1 once TRBV9 TGTGCCAGCAGCAACGGACTAGCGGGGGGGAATGAGCAGTTCTTC CASSNGLAGGNEQFF
- TRBJ2-3 - TRBV6-1 TGTGCCAGCAGTGAGTCCGTCACTAGCACAGATACGCAGTATTTT CASSESVTSTDTQYF
- TRBJ2-5 - TRBV14 TGTGCCAGCAGCCAAGATTTCCGGGCTAGCGCCCGGGAAGAGACCCAGTACTTC CASSQDFRASAREETQYF
- TRBJ2-7 - TRBV7-9 TGTGCCAGCAGCTTCCCAGGAACCTACGAGCAGTACTTC CASSFPGTYEQYF